This T cell receptor (beta chain) comes out of a study of T cell changes during pregnancy in multiple sclerosis. Clones were sequenced by immunoSEQ multiplex PCR, and TCRdb holds only the in-frame ones, with some missing. The sample lists 65,000 to 80,000 clones, approximately 90% seen once, with roughly 0.21% in the top ten. This TCR came from a female donor with multiple sclerosis, enrolled in a pregnancy study. The sample here was CD4+ T cells from peripheral blood mononuclear cells, taken before pregnancy.

The CDR3: CASSLLQGNSPLHF. CDR3 sequence (DNA): TGTGCCAGCAGCTTGCTACAGGGTAATTCACCCCTCCACTTT. The gene calls are TRBV5-6 and TRBJ1-6; D may be TRBD1 (6 bases). From germline, CDR1 is SGHDT and CDR2 YYEEEE. V was trimmed by 1 base and J by 6 bases, leaving 8 bases between them. The CDR3 totals 14 residues.